The 21 T cell receptor beta chains below come from one sample, sequenced in a study of blood T cells in healthy people across ages. Combining a sample-barcoded 5' primer with a J-beta primer mix, a second PCR ran for roughly 7 to 12 cycles. Using its own MiXCR run on the 5' RACE reads, TCRdb lists one record per CDR3 protein. The table includes over a million distinct CDR3 sequences, roughly 64% detected once. Input material: blood. These TCRs come from a man aged 18 to 30 in good health.

The rearrangement links TRBV20-1 to TRBJ2-5, with D possibly being TRBD1 or TRBD2 (5 bases each). The J call may be mistaken, given a closer DNA end match to TRBJ2-7. The CDR3 has 14 amino acids. The germline gives CDR1 DFQATT, CDR2 SNEGSKA (reference sequence). CDR3 residues: CSARGLGGRYEQYF. CDR3 coding DNA: TGCAGTGCTAGGGGCCTTGGGGGTCGGTACGAGCAGTACTTC.

The chain links TRBV6-1 to TRBJ2-7; 8 bases match TRBD2. Germline values: CDR1 MNHNS, CDR2 SASEGT. Trimming removed 6 bases from V and 3 bases from J; junction bases left unmatched: 4. The CDR3 spans 13 residues. This CDR3 is CASSERESYEQYF. The CDR3 DNA reads TGTGCCAGCAGCGAGCGGGAGAGCTACGAGCAGTACTTC.

In its sample, this clonotype was seen a few times. The rearrangement uses TRBV11-2 and TRBJ2-7, with 8 bases identical to TRBD2. J gave up 5 bases and V 7 bases, and 7 bases lay outside the gene matches. Germline assignment: CDR1 SGHAT and CDR2 FQNNGV. There are 13 residues in the CDR3. The CDR3 region has the DNA TGTGCCAGCAACCCGGGACTAGTCAACGAGCAGTACTTC. This gives the protein CASNPGLVNEQYF. Full variable domain (missing parts from reference TRBV11-2 and TRBJ2-7): EAGVAQSPRYKIIEKRQSVAFWCNPISGHATLYWYQQILGQGPKLLIQFQNNGVVDDSQLPKDRFSAERLKGVDSTLKIQPAKLEDSAVYLCASNPGLVNEQYFGPGTRLTVT.

The chain carries TRBV5-6 and TRBJ1-1; D uncertain. Germline loops: CDR1 SGHDT, CDR2 YYEEEE. V was cut by 1 base and J by 6 bases, with 13 bases left in between. The CDR3 is 14 amino acids. The CDR3 reads CASSLLLSTSEAFF. The CDR3 DNA sequence: TGTGCCAGCAGCTTGCTCCTGAGTACCTCTGAAGCTTTCTTT. Based on the CDR3 plus reference TRBV5-6 and TRBJ1-1, the full variable domain is DAGVTQSPTHLIKTRGQQVTLRCSPKSGHDTVSWYQQALGQGPQFIFQYYEEEERQRGNFPDRFSGHQFPNYSSELNVNALLLGDSALYLCASSLLLSTSEAFFGQGTRLTVV.

This chain joins TRBV5-1 and TRBJ2-4; 8 nucleotides align to TRBD1. With the DNA end fitting TRBJ2-5 better, the J assignment may be wrong. Germline V gene sequence: CDR1 SGHRS, CDR2 YFSETQ. This CDR3 contains 16 residues. The CDR3 here is CASSLLTGGLQETQYF. The CDR3 nucleotides are TGCGCCAGCAGCTTGTTAACAGGGGGACTCCAAGAGACCCAGTACTTC.

As regards this clonotype: One junction end disagrees with the germline gene, perhaps due to a read error. CDR3 bases: TGCGCCAGCAGTCGGACTTCAGAGGCCCAGTACTTC. Translated: CASSRTSEAQYF. The rearrangement uses TRBV5-1 and TRBJ2-5; TRBD2 is a possible D gene (5 bases). The germline V gene encodes CDR1 SGHRS and CDR2 YFSETQ. The CDR3 is 12 residues long.

The chain employs TRBV12-3 or TRBV12-4 and TRBJ2-1; tentatively, D is TRBD2 (6 bases). The CDR3 has 13 amino acids. The ends were cut back, 8 bases at V and 2 bases at J, with 10 bases in the middle. The CDR3 loop reads CASGGTPYNEQFF. CDR3 DNA: TGTGCCAGCGGGGGGACTCCCTACAATGAGCAGTTCTTC.

This clonotype has only a few counts. The genes are TRBV20-1 and TRBJ2-5; D not certain. Trimming pared 7 bases from V and 1 base from J, leaving 10 bases between. The CDR3 is 12 residues long. Germline lookup yields CDR1 DFQATT and CDR2 SNEGSKA (reference sequence). The CDR3 DNA follows: TGCAGTGTTTACGGTGGCCAAGAGACCCAGTACTTC. Its protein is CSVYGGQETQYF.

The rearrangement joins TRBV20-1 to TRBJ1-2; 9 bases fit TRBD1. V shed 6 bases, J shed 8 bases, and the junction held 16 bases outside the gene matches. Looked up from germline, CDR1 is DFQATT and CDR2 is SNEGSKA (reference sequence). The CDR3 is 15 amino acids. CDR3 protein: CSANRGPIPSGGYTF. The CDR3 bases are TGCAGTGCAAACAGGGGGCCGATCCCTTCGGGGGGCTACACCTTC.

This clonotype was counted between two and nine times. A read error may account for a junction end that differs from germline. The chain carries TRBV4-3 and TRBJ1-5; possibly TRBD1 for D (5 bases). The CDR3 has 15 amino acids. Germline CDR1 LGHNA, CDR2 YSLEER. CDR3 sequence: CASSQDPRVDQPQHF. DNA for the CDR3: TGCGCCAGCAGTCAAGACCCCAGGGTAGATCAGCCCCAGCATTTT.

The V and J genes are TRBV20-1 and TRBJ2-7, with D perhaps matching TRBD2 (5 bases). Germline CDR1 reads DFQATT; CDR2 reads SNEGSKA (reference sequence). This CDR3 comprises 15 residues. V lost 5 bases to trimming and J lost 2 bases, with 19 bases between them. Here the CDR3 DNA reads TGCAGTGCTTCCGGCCTAGCTGGGGATCCCTACGAGCAGTACTTC. Amino acids: CSASGLAGDPYEQYF.

This clonotype was seen a few times. The genes are TRBV6-5 and TRBJ1-1; D may be TRBD1 (6 bases). The CDR3 loop spans 12 amino acids. Per the germline V gene, CDR1 is MNHEY and CDR2 is SVGAGI. V was trimmed by 6 bases and J by 4 bases, leaving 9 bases between them. The CDR3 DNA reads TGTGCCAGCAGCGCAGGGGTCACTGAAGCTTTCTTT. Amino acid sequence: CASSAGVTEAFF.

This clonotype appeared a few times. The chain uses TRBV11-2 and TRBJ2-7; no definite D call. Trimming took off 4 bases at V and 2 bases at J, with 6 bases between the two ends. This CDR3 is built from 12 residues. Germline V gives CDR1 SGHAT, CDR2 FQNNGV. The CDR3 coding sequence is TGTGCCAGCAGCTCGAACCCCTACGAGCAGTACTTC. The encoded protein is CASSSNPYEQYF.

V is TRBV4-1 and J is TRBJ2-4; TRBD2 agrees at 14 bases. From germline, CDR1 is MGHRA and CDR2 YSYEKL. The J segment lost 1 base and the V segment lost 6 bases, leaving 8 bases of the junction unmatched. The CDR3 is 18 amino acids. The CDR3 DNA sequence: TGCGCCAGCAGTCATGGACTAGCGGGGGGAAGTGCCAAAAACATTCAGTACTTC. Protein product: CASSHGLAGGSAKNIQYF.

This sequence joins TRBV4-2 and TRBJ2-3; 9 bases are shared with TRBD2. The V segment lost 1 base and the J segment 0 bases; nucleotides outside the gene matches: 8. The CDR3 spans 18 residues. Germline CDR1 reads LGHNA; CDR2 reads YNFKEQ. DNA of the CDR3: TGTGCCAGCAGCCAAGCAGCGGCGAGCGGGGGGAGCACAGATACGCAGTATTTT. Residues: CASSQAAASGGSTDTQYF.

This chain links TRBV9 with TRBJ2-2, with 9 bases that match TRBD2. Germline V lookup: CDR1 SGDLS, CDR2 YYNGEE. V was pared by 4 bases and J by 1 base, with 8 bases of the junction left unmatched. The CDR3 is 17 amino acids. In DNA form, the CDR3 reads TGTGCCAGCAGCAACCGGACTAGCGTAAAGAACACCGGGGAGCTGTTTTTT. Protein sequence: CASSNRTSVKNTGELFF. Together with reference TRBV9 and TRBJ2-2, the CDR3 gives the full variable domain: DSGVTQTPKHLITATGQRVTLRCSPRSGDLSVYWYQQSLDQGLQFLIQYYNGEERAKGNILERFSAQQFPDLHSELNLSSLELGDSALYFCASSNRTSVKNTGELFFGEGSRLTVL.

J is TRBJ2-1 and V is TRBV7-2; D is ambiguous. Germline V gene lookup returns CDR1 SGHTA and CDR2 FQGNSA. Trimming shortened V by 1 base and J by 9 bases, and 7 bases separated the two germline ends. The CDR3 length is 12 residues. CDR3 in DNA: TGTGCCAGCAGCTTAGGAGAGACTGAGCAGTTCTTC. It codes for CASSLGETEQFF. The full variable domain, rest sourced from reference TRBV7-2 and TRBJ2-1, is GAGVSQSPSNKVTEKGKDVELRCDPISGHTALYWYRQSLGQGLEFLIYFQGNSAPDKSGLPSDRFSAERTGGSVSTLTIQRTQQEDSAVYLCASSLGETEQFFGPGTRLTVL.

This clonotype has a handful of counts. The chain combines TRBV7-9 with TRBJ2-7; TRBD2 aligns across 13 bases. Germline assignment: CDR1 SEHNR and CDR2 FQNEAQ (reference sequence). Trimming at V came to 5 bases and at J to 6 bases, leaving 13 bases not matched to a gene. The CDR3 covers 17 residues. CDR3 in DNA: TGTGCCAGCAGCGATCTTCGGACTAGCGGGAGTTTGGGCGAGCAGTACTTC. It is translated as CASSDLRTSGSLGEQYF.

The V and J genes are TRBV29-1 and TRBJ2-7; 10 nucleotides agree with TRBD2. This CDR3 has 15 amino acids. Germline V gene lookup returns CDR1 SQVTM and CDR2 ANQGSEA. V lost 7 bases and J lost 2; bases outside the gene matches: 11. CDR3 nucleotides: TGCAGCGCCCAGGTCGGGACTAGCGACGCCTACGAGCAGTACTTC. It specifies CSAQVGTSDAYEQYF.

This chain connects TRBV5-1 to TRBJ2-3, with no clear D. The ends were cut back, 4 bases at V and 1 base at J, with 7 bases in the middle. The CDR3 sequence is 13 residues long. The germline V gene encodes CDR1 SGHRS and CDR2 YFSETQ. The CDR3 sequence is CASSMGRTDTQYF. CDR3 bases: TGCGCCAGCAGCATGGGTCGCACAGATACGCAGTATTTT.

About this clonotype itself: This clone may be a read error of a much larger clone one base away. This chain joins TRBV20-1 and TRBJ2-1; 9 bases align to TRBD2. This CDR3 is 16 amino acids long. Germline V gene data show CDR1 as DFQATT and CDR2 as SNEGSKA (reference sequence). The CDR3 coding sequence is TGCAGTGCTAGATCCCTTGAGCGGGGGGATTACAATGAGCGGTTCTTC. It yields the protein CSARSLERGDYNERFF.